This entry is about one TCR beta chain. This clonotype was seen only a few times. Its specific antigen is unknown. No base quality information exists; no much larger clone differs at one position. The sequencing machine was an Illumina NovaSeq 6000. TCRalpha and TCRbeta cDNA libraries were constructed by 5'RACE with constant-segment primers, with sample barcodes and unique molecular identifiers being introduced. Trizol reagent was used to extract RNA from every sample. Libraries were amplified in two PCR steps, with a second sample barcode and Illumina TruSeq adapters added in the second step. Libraries were sequenced on an Illumina NovaSeq with 2 x 150 bp paired-end reads. Regarding the original processing steps: The reads were demultiplexed and collapsed into UMI-guided consensus sequences using migec v1.2.7. With mixcr v2.1.11, UMI consensuses were aligned to TRA and TRB V and J templates and assembled into clonotypes. Expanded or contracted clonotypes were those called significant by both edgeR and NoisET, with noise models trained on biological replicates. For edgeR calls, the cutoffs were a false discovery rate-adjusted p below 0.01 and a log2 fold-change threshold of 1. As an exploratory analysis of dynamics, max-normalized trajectories of the 1000 most abundant clonotypes were examined with PCA combined with hierarchical clustering. Each responding clone was given a CD4 or CD8 phenotype based on the CD4+ and CD8+ repertoires, which had been sequenced separately. Using fastp trimming at Q25 and MiXCR clonotype assembly, TCRdb reanalyzed the public sequencing data and kept in-frame beta chains. Identical CDR3 proteins give one entry, which carries the most common genes and DNA. The V and J calls reflect TCRdb's pipeline rather than the authors' work. For this sample the table gives 140,000 or so distinct CDR3 sequences, of which 11% to 15% were detected only once. Around 27% of the sample lies in the top ten.

Ficoll-Paque density gradient centrifugation was the method used to isolate PBMCs. This specimen belongs to a study of T-cell memory formation after mild COVID-19 (dated by TCRdb to about 2021). Regarding the study in general: TCR sequence clusters from the two donors were largely donor specific. Two young, previously healthy adult volunteers, one female and one male, were included in the cohort. T-cell clones expanding and contracting after mild COVID-19 in a couple of donors were tracked by longitudinal TCRalpha and TCRbeta repertoire sequencing.

The study at large found these results: SARS-CoV-2 specificity of the second-wave clones peaking on day 37 was not confirmed. Contracting CD4+ clones were located mainly in the CM and EM memory subsets, whereas CD8+ clones were found to be enriched in EMRA. The study included only a couple of mild cases, and larger cohorts that include severe cases with pre-infection samples were judged to be necessary. Some responding clones were detected in pre-infection memory, suggesting pre-existing cross-reactive memory T cells joined the SARS-CoV-2 response. Clones that contracted from day 15 to 85 showed balanced CD4/CD8 phenotypes, whereas a second wave of clones that expanded from day 15 to 37 leaned towards CD4+.

Via the germline V gene (reference sequence), CDR1 is SGHNT and CDR2 YYREEE. From the cysteine up to the phenylalanine, the CDR3 has a length of 15 residues. Only the CDR3 DNA is retained, 45 bases long and in frame from the first base. Relative to germline, V is 3 bases shorter and J is 4 bases shorter, with 15 bases between their ends. The sequencing sample was made of PBMCs or a T cell subset sorted from them (not recorded which). The chain couples TRBV5-4 to TRBJ2-3; the D gene is perhaps TRBD2, from 5 matching bases. The receptor's source is an adult woman who had mild COVID-19 (a few samples of this study predate the infection). The sample titles of this study are shuffled in the database, so cell type and time point are left out; the donor was told from shared clones. The CDR3 region: CASSSEGPGADTQYF. The DNA sequence reads TGTGCCAGCAGCTCCGAGGGCCCTGGGGCAGATACGCAGTATTTT. Supplemented by the reference TRBV5-4 and TRBJ2-3 proteins around the CDR3, the complete variable domain is ETGVTQSPTHLIKTRGQQVTLRCSSQSGHNTVSWYQQALGQGPQFIFQYYREEENGRGNFPPRFSGLQFPNYSSELNVNALELDDSALYLCASSSEGPGADTQYFGPGTRLTVL.